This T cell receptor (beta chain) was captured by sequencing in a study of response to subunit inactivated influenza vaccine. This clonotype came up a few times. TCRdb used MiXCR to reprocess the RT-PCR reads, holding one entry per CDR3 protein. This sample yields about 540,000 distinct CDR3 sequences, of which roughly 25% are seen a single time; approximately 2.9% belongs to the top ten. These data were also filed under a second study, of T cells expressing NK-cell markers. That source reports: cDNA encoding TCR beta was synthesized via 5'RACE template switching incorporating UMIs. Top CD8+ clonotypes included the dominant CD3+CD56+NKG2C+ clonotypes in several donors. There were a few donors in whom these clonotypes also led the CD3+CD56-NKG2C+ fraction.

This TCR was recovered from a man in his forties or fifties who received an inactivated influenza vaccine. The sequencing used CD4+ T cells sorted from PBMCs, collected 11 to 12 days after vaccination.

For the CDR3, the DNA is TGTGCCAGCTCACCAAATGTCGAGGAGACCCAGTACTTC. As protein: CASSPNVEETQYF. The chain recombines TRBV18 with TRBJ2-5; D is ambiguous. V gave up 2 bases and J gave up 5 bases, with 9 bases separating them. Germline CDR1 is KGHSH and CDR2 is LQKENI. CDR3 size: 13 residues.